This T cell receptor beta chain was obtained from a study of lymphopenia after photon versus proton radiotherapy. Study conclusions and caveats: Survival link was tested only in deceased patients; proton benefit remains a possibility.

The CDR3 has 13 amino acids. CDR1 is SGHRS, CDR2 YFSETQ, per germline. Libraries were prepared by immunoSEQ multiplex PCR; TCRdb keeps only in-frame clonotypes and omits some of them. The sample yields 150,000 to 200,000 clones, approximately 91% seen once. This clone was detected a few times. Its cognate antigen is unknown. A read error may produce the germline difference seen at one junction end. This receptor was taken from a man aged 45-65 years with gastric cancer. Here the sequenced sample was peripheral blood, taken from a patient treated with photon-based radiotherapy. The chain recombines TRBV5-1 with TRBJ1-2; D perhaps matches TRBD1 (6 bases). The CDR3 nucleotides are TGCGCCAGCAGTTTGGACAGAAACTATGGCTACACCTTC. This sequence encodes CASSLDRNYGYTF.